This TCR beta chain was sequenced during a study of tumor and adjacent non-tumor tissue in lung cancer. The overall study: The patients, 9 to 11 men and 5 or 6 women, were roughly 30 to 76 with stage I to III disease. General study results and limits: Shorter survival was associated with higher TCR diversity in tumors. Normal lung showed higher cumulative top 100 clone frequency than tumor.

On this clonotype: Its target is not known.

Germline V gene lookup returns CDR1 SEHNR and CDR2 FQNEAQ (reference sequence). The CDR3 consists of 16 residues. V was trimmed by 4 bases and J by 1 base, leaving 15 bases between them. Three rounds of nested PCR, following a modified ARM-PCR protocol, produced the TCRbeta library. TCRdb used MiXCR to reprocess the multiplex PCR reads, holding one entry per CDR3 protein. Here the sample spans roughly 120,000 distinct CDR3 sequences, about 65% being singletons. No cell sorting was done before RNA was extracted from the tissue. Distant lung tissue was collected more than 3 cm away from the tumor edge. Between August and November 2014, newly diagnosed, chemotherapy-naive lung cancer patients underwent thoracic surgery in China.

The TCR sequence derives from a man between 60 and 75 years old with non-small cell lung cancer. The V gene is TRBV7-9, the J gene TRBJ2-3, with D possibly matching TRBD1 (5 bases). The material sequenced was distant non-tumor lung tissue. CDR3 DNA sequence: TGTGCCAGCAGCTACACCGCAGGGCCTCGCACAGATACGCAGTATTTT. Its translation is CASSYTAGPRTDTQYF.